This T cell receptor beta chain was recorded in a study of T cells in Graves' hyperthyroidism and ophthalmopathy. Researchers barred patients who had uncontrolled infection, other autoimmune disease, pregnancy or lactation. The CDR3 has 15 residues. V was clipped by 3 bases and J by 5 bases, with 12 bases between them. The germline V gene has CDR1 SGDLS and CDR2 YYNGEE. Regions amplified from RNA transcripts were the TCR beta CDR3 regions. Initially, a first-round RT-PCR of the TCR CDR3 employed the HTBI primer set. In TCRdb, the multiplex PCR reads were re-called with MiXCR into one record per CDR3 protein. This table has around 660,000 distinct CDR3 sequences, over 40% appearing once. About this clonotype itself: The antigen is unknown.

Whole-study findings and limits: A 13 V-J model separated ophthalmopathy from stable hyperthyroidism. Appearing also in blood were most of the thyroid clonotypes expanded above 0.001.

The receptor comes from an adult man with Graves' disease, either hyperthyroidism or ophthalmopathy (not recorded which). The chain joins TRBV9 to TRBJ1-6, with D perhaps TRBD1 (5 bases). The sequenced sample consisted of peripheral blood or thyroid tissue (not recorded which). The CDR3 region has the DNA TGTGCCAGCAGCGGCTCCGCGGGGGATAATTCACCCCTCCACTTT. Its protein product is CASSGSAGDNSPLHF.